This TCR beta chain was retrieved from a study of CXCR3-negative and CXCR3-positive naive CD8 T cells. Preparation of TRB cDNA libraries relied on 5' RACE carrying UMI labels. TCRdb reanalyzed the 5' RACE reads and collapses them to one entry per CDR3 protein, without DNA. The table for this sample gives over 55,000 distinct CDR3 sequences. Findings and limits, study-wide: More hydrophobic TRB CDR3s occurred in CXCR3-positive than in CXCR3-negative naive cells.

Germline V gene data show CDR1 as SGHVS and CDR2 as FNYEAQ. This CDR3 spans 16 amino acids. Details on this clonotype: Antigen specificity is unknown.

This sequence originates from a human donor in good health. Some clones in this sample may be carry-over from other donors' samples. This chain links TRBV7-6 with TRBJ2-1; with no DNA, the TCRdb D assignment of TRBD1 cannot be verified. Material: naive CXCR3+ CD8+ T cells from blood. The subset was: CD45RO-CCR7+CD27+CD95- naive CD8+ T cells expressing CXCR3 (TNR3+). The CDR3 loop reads CASSLGGSGAYNEQFF.